These 16 T cell receptor beta chains were all obtained from the same sample, sequenced in a study of blood T cell repertoires in COVID-19. Clones were sequenced by immunoSEQ multiplex PCR, and TCRdb holds only the in-frame ones, with some missing. This sample has about 220,000 clones; about four fifths occur once, and the top ten carry under 3.5%. Sequencing was carried out using PBMCs or T cells enriched from blood (not recorded which). These receptors originate from a woman aged 55-69 years who had recovered from COVID-19.

A remark on this clone: At one of its ends the junction is not consistent with the germline gene, which may arise from a read error. The rearrangement uses TRBV7-2 and TRBJ1-4; weak D call: TRBD1 (5 bases). Germline V gene sequence: CDR1 SGHTA, CDR2 FQGNSA. The CDR3 has 13 amino acids. The CDR3 loop is CASSFTPGGMMVF. Here the CDR3 DNA reads TGTGCCAGCAGCTTTACCCCGGGGGGGATGATGGTTTTT.

The gene calls are TRBV9 and TRBJ1-6; 8 bases map to TRBD1. Germline V lookup: CDR1 SGDLS, CDR2 YYNGEE. After removal of 3 bases from V and 5 bases from J, the junction contained 1 base not matched to a gene. The CDR3 length is 14 residues. The CDR3 here is CASSGQGNNSPLHF. The CDR3 DNA follows: TGTGCCAGCAGCGGACAGGGGAATAATTCACCCCTCCACTTT.

The chain uses TRBV5-4 and TRBJ2-6, with D possibly being TRBD1 (5 bases). The CDR3 is made up of 15 amino acids. Germline CDR1 is SGHNT and CDR2 is YYREEE (reference sequence). The V and J ends lost 3 bases and 1 base respectively, with 8 bases between them. This CDR3 reads CASSSQESGANVLTF. CDR3 coding DNA: TGTGCCAGCAGCTCACAGGAATCTGGGGCCAACGTCCTGACTTTC.

The genes are TRBV25-1 and TRBJ1-2; D is uncertain. The CDR3 totals 15 residues. Trimming took 3 bases from V and 8 from J, leaving 19 bases between them. The germline V gene encodes CDR1 MGHDK and CDR2 SYGVNS. Here the CDR3 reads CASSEDGEAERGYTF. Written as DNA, the CDR3 is TGTGCCAGCAGTGAGGACGGGGAGGCGGAAAGAGGCTACACCTTC.

The chain employs TRBV7-2 and TRBJ1-3; D ambiguous. V shed 6 bases and J shed 3 bases, with 27 bases lying between them. The CDR3 extends over 19 amino acids. CDR1 is SGHTA, CDR2 FQGNSA, per germline. The CDR3 protein is CASRATISIEGSSGNTIYF. The CDR3 DNA sequence: TGTGCCAGCAGGGCTACCATCTCGATCGAGGGTTCGAGTGGAAACACCATATATTTT.

V and J are TRBV7-9 and TRBJ1-4; possible D gene TRBD1, 5 bases. Per the germline V gene, CDR1 is SEHNR and CDR2 is FQNEAQ (reference sequence). The CDR3 has 14 residues. Trimming removed 6 bases from V and 6 bases from J, with 14 bases in between. In nucleotides, the CDR3 is TGTGCCAGCAGTCCACCAGGGCCGGATGAAAAACTGTTTTTT. It specifies CASSPPGPDEKLFF.

The genes are TRBV5-4 and TRBJ1-4, with D hard to call. Per germline, CDR1 SGHNT and CDR2 YYREEE (reference sequence). V lost 3 bases and J lost 4, with 10 bases in between. CDR3 length: 14 residues. The CDR3 reads CASSSRLLNEKLFF. CDR3 sequence (DNA): TGTGCCAGCAGCTCCAGACTGCTTAATGAAAAACTGTTTTTT.

This clone was recorded once. The chain carries TRBV2 and TRBJ1-1; unclear D gene. This CDR3 is 13 amino acids long. The V end lost 3 bases, the J end lost 1 base, and 6 bases lay between the germline ends. Per germline, CDR1 SNHLY and CDR2 FYNNEI. CDR3 nucleotides: TGTGCCAGCAGTGACCAACAGAACACTGAAGCTTTCTTT. Its translation: CASSDQQNTEAFF.

This chain connects TRBV18 to TRBJ1-1, with 7 positions matching TRBD1. The V gene end was trimmed by 2 bases and the J gene end by 4 bases; junction bases not matched to a gene: 16. This CDR3 spans 18 amino acids. Germline lookup yields CDR1 KGHSH and CDR2 LQKENI. The CDR3 spells CASSPGYRGRGEATEAFF. The CDR3 region has the DNA TGTGCCAGCTCACCAGGGTACAGGGGAAGGGGGGAAGCCACTGAAGCTTTCTTT.

The J gene is TRBJ2-5, the V gene TRBV5-1; tentative D call: TRBD1 (6 bases). V was shortened by 3 bases and J by 5 bases, with 20 bases between the two germline ends. Germline V gene lookup returns CDR1 SGHRS and CDR2 YFSETQ. CDR3 size: 16 residues. This CDR3 reads CASSWDRDTNLETQYF. The CDR3 coding sequence is TGCGCCAGCAGCTGGGACCGGGACACCAACCTGGAGACCCAGTACTTC.

The V gene is TRBV28, the J gene TRBJ1-5; a weak D match, TRBD1 (6 bases). In germline, CDR1 is MDHEN, CDR2 SYDVKM. Trimming removed 5 bases at V and 2 bases at J, with 16 bases between. This CDR3 is built from 16 residues. The CDR3 protein is CASSLNQGMGNQPQHF. DNA for the CDR3: TGTGCCAGCAGTCTGAATCAGGGGATGGGCAATCAGCCCCAGCATTTT.

V and J are TRBV13 and TRBJ1-2; 9 nucleotides agree with TRBD1. The CDR3 consists of 14 residues. V lost 0 bases to trimming and J lost 4 bases; unmatched junction nucleotides: 0. CDR1 is PRHDT and CDR2 is FYEKMQ in the germline V gene (reference sequence). The CDR3, as DNA: TGTGCCAGCAGCTTAGGGGACAGGGGCTATGGCTACACCTTC. It translates to CASSLGDRGYGYTF.

J is TRBJ1-5 and V is TRBV5-3; 7 bases align to TRBD1. TRBV5-3 is designated an ORF whose function remains uncertain. This CDR3 has 18 residues. J lost 1 base, V lost 4 bases, and 14 bases had no gene match. CDR3: CARSQTSTGQSSNQPQHF. The CDR3 DNA follows: TGTGCCAGAAGCCAAACCAGTACGGGACAGTCAAGCAATCAGCCCCAGCATTTT.

The chain employs TRBV11-2 and TRBJ2-1; tentatively, D is TRBD2 (5 bases). This CDR3 is built from 13 residues. The germline V gene encodes CDR1 SGHAT and CDR2 FQNNGV. Trimming pared 10 bases from V and 0 bases from J, leaving 10 bases between. The CDR3 spells CATSGSSYNEQFF. The CDR3 nucleotides read TGTGCCACCTCGGGAAGCTCCTACAATGAGCAGTTCTTC.

The chain links TRBV3-1 (or the pseudogene TRBV3-2) to TRBJ2-1, with 8 bases that match TRBD2. This CDR3 is 17 amino acids long. Germline assignment: CDR1 LGHDT and CDR2 YNNKEL (reference sequence). Trimming removed 0 bases from V and 10 bases from J; junction bases left unmatched: 14. CDR3 protein: CASSQDAVLAASREQFF. CDR3 DNA: TGTGCCAGCAGCCAAGATGCTGTACTAGCGGCCTCTAGGGAGCAGTTCTTC.

The genes are TRBV5-1 and TRBJ2-6; a weak D match, TRBD2 (6 bases). The CDR3 spans 15 residues. Trimming cost V 7 bases and J 0 bases, with 11 bases left between them. Per the germline V gene, CDR1 is SGHRS and CDR2 is YFSETQ. CDR3 sequence (DNA): TGCGCCAGCTCTTCGGGGGACTCTGGGGCCAACGTCCTGACTTTC. Its protein product is CASSSGDSGANVLTF.